What follows is one T cell receptor (beta chain) and its context. Construction of the TCR beta libraries employed iRepertoire HTBI primers in conjunction with Arm-PCR of CDR3 regions. TCRdb recomputed calls from the multiplex PCR reads with MiXCR, one row per CDR3 protein. This sample has more than 450,000 distinct CDR3 sequences; 15% to 20% occur once, and the top ten carry approximately 12%. This specimen belongs to a study of regulatory T cells in long-lasting Graves disease. Study-level information: Antithyroid drug intake by newly diagnosed Graves' patients had lasted under 3 months.

Time point defined: newly diagnosed GD, antithyroid drugs for less than 3 months. From PBMCs, RNA was extracted and then used to make the TCR library. Collection of peripheral blood (nine milliliters) was done using EDTA tubes. V was pared by 3 bases and J by 0 bases, with 1 base of the junction left unmatched. Germline V lookup: CDR1 LNHDA, CDR2 SQIVND (reference sequence). The CDR3 is 16 amino acids. The same sample was also studied in work on T cells in Graves' hyperthyroidism and ophthalmopathy. That paper states: The hyperthyroidism patients had all been newly diagnosed, and their disease duration was under 2 months. Their ages ranged from 18 to 65 years. Uncontrolled infection, other autoimmune disease, pregnancy and lactation each barred patients from inclusion.

The sample was peripheral blood mononuclear cells (PBMCs), taken at new diagnosis, from a patient treated with antithyroid drugs. The receptor comes from a man aged 35 to 55 with Graves disease. The chain couples TRBV19 to TRBJ2-3, with 12 bases that match TRBD2. CDR3 sequence: CASSMGTSGSTDTQYF. CDR3 nucleotide sequence: TGTGCCAGTAGTATGGGGACTAGCGGGAGCACAGATACGCAGTATTTT.